The 8 T cell receptor beta chains below come from one sample, sequenced in a study of cytomegalovirus exposure and HLA in healthy donors (dated by TCRdb to the late 2010s). The library was made by the immunoSEQ multiplex PCR assay. For the multiplex PCR, a mixture combining 60 forward primers for TCR Vbeta segments and 13 reverse primers for TCR Jbeta segments was used. Imported from immuneACCESS, the table was reduced by TCRdb to in-frame sequences with V and J called. These copies leave out some clones; in studies compared against another copy, an unresolved V gene accounts for under half, and the cause of the remainder is not known. The sample table holds 130,000 or so clones, of which just under 80% were seen once. Approximately 5% of the sample goes to the ten largest clones. The sequencing sample was made of PBMCs. These receptors originate from a man aged 30 to 39 in good health and CMV-seronegative.

The V call is TRBV7-9, the J call TRBJ2-7; D ambiguous. CDR1 is SEHNR and CDR2 is FQNEAQ in the germline V gene (reference sequence). The germline V and J ends were trimmed by 2 bases and 5 bases, with 4 bases remaining between them. The CDR3 sequence is 11 residues long. CDR3 DNA sequence: TGTGCCAGCAGCTTAACAGACGAGCAGTACTTC. Encoded protein: CASSLTDEQYF. Full variable domain (remainder filled in from reference TRBV7-9 and TRBJ2-7): DTGVSQNPRHKITKRGQNVTFRCDPISEHNRLYWYRQTLGQGPEFLTYFQNEAQLEKSRLLSDRFSAERPKGSFSTLEIQRTEQGDSAMYLCASSLTDEQYFGPGTRLTVT.

The gene calls are TRBV7-9 and TRBJ1-1; D gene ambiguous. Trimming stripped 6 bases from V and 1 base from J, with 18 bases between. The CDR3 totals 16 residues. Germline CDR1 SEHNR, CDR2 FQNEAQ (reference sequence). CDR3 coding DNA: TGTGCCAGCAGGATGGAAGGGAGGACGGGGAACACTGAAGCTTTCTTT. This codes for CASRMEGRTGNTEAFF.

This chain joins TRBV9 and TRBJ2-1, with 12 bases that match TRBD2. Germline V lookup: CDR1 SGDLS, CDR2 YYNGEE. The CDR3 covers 15 residues. V lost 4 bases, J lost 5 bases, and 4 bases stayed unmatched. The CDR3 spells CASSRTSGANNEQFF. The DNA for the CDR3 is TGTGCCAGCAGCCGGACTAGCGGGGCCAACAATGAGCAGTTCTTC.

Written as DNA, the CDR3 is TGTGCCAGCAGTGAATCGCGAGGCAATCAGCCCCAGCATTTT. It encodes CASSESRGNQPQHF. This rearrangement joins TRBV2 to TRBJ1-5; the D is unclear. Looked up from germline, CDR1 is SNHLY and CDR2 is FYNNEI. The length of the CDR3 is 14 residues. V shed 2 bases and J shed 2 bases, with 7 bases lying between them.

The chain joins TRBV5-1 to TRBJ2-7, with 8 bases identical to TRBD2. The germline V gene has CDR1 SGHRS and CDR2 YFSETQ. V lost 2 bases to trimming and J lost 5 bases; unmatched junction nucleotides: 6. This CDR3 has 14 residues. CDR3 amino acids: CASSFSAGGNEQYF. DNA for the CDR3: TGCGCCAGCAGCTTTTCCGCGGGGGGTAACGAGCAGTACTTC.

The chain joins TRBV25-1 to TRBJ2-3, with TRBD1 as a possible D gene (6 bases). CDR3 length equals 14 residues. The germline V and J ends were trimmed by 3 bases and 1 base, with 8 bases remaining between them. CDR1 and CDR2 from the germline V gene are MGHDK and SYGVNS. The CDR3, as DNA: TGTGCCAGCAGTGAGGCAGGGGGCACAGATACGCAGTATTTT. Protein: CASSEAGGTDTQYF.

In its sample, this clone was seen once. V gene TRBV6-1 combines with J gene TRBJ2-3, with no clear D. The V end lost 0 bases, the J end lost 3 bases, and 10 bases lay between the germline ends. Germline V lookup: CDR1 MNHNS, CDR2 SASEGT. The CDR3 is 15 residues long. CDR3 in amino acids: CASSEARRPTDTQYF. The CDR3 nucleotides read TGTGCCAGCAGTGAAGCGCGGCGGCCAACAGATACGCAGTATTTT.

The chain links TRBV2 to TRBJ2-2; tentative D call: TRBD1 (5 bases). The germline V gene encodes CDR1 SNHLY and CDR2 FYNNEI. Trimming removed 2 bases from V and 5 bases from J, with 12 bases in between. CDR3 length equals 15 residues. Written as DNA, the CDR3 is TGTGCCAGCAGTGAAATTGCAGGGCATACCGGGGAGCTGTTTTTT. It is translated as CASSEIAGHTGELFF.